The next 28 T cell receptor beta chains were all read from a single sample in a study of cytomegalovirus exposure and HLA in healthy donors. The primer mix had 60 Vbeta and 13 Jbeta primers. Repertoires were generated with immunoSEQ multiplex PCR, while TCRdb's copy carries only in-frame clones and drops some. The data hold about 99,000 clones, with approximately 80% observed a single time. Sequences were obtained from PBMCs. These receptors were obtained from a woman in her 40s in good health and CMV-seronegative.

This chain connects TRBV19 to TRBJ2-1; D call uncertain. Germline V gene sequence: CDR1 LNHDA, CDR2 SQIVND (reference sequence). This CDR3 spans 10 amino acids. The CDR3 protein is CSAGDNEQFF. The CDR3 bases are TGTAGTGCAGGCGACAATGAGCAGTTCTTC.

The rearrangement joins TRBV9 to TRBJ2-1; 12 positions match TRBD2. The CDR3 has 16 residues. The germline V gene has CDR1 SGDLS and CDR2 YYNGEE. The J segment lost 7 bases and the V segment lost 3 bases, leaving 8 bases of the junction unmatched. The chain's CDR3 is CASSDLAGGRLNEQFF. The CDR3 nucleotides are TGTGCCAGCAGCGACCTAGCGGGAGGGCGATTGAATGAGCAGTTCTTC.

Of note for this clone: One junction end does not reproduce the germline sequence, and a read error may be involved. This sequence joins TRBV7-9 and TRBJ2-7; 9 positions match TRBD2. The CDR3 is made up of 15 amino acids. The germline gives CDR1 SEHNR, CDR2 FQNEAQ (reference sequence). In DNA, the CDR3 is TGTTCCAGCAGCTTAGTAGGGACTAGCACCTACGAGCAGTACTTC. It codes for CSSSLVGTSTYEQYF.

This chain links TRBV5-4 with TRBJ2-3; tentatively, D is TRBD1 (7 bases). Germline CDR1 SGHNT, CDR2 YYREEE (reference sequence). The CDR3 is 14 residues long. V was pared by 0 bases and J by 6 bases, with 11 bases between. In DNA form, the CDR3 reads TGTGCCAGCAGCTTGGAGGGGGCGGGGGATACGCAGTATTTT. Its translation: CASSLEGAGDTQYF. Based on the CDR3 plus reference TRBV5-4 and TRBJ2-3, the full variable domain is ETGVTQSPTHLIKTRGQQVTLRCSSQSGHNTVSWYQQALGQGPQFIFQYYREEENGRGNFPPRFSGLQFPNYSSELNVNALELDDSALYLCASSLEGAGDTQYFGPGTRLTVL.

This chain connects TRBV29-1 to TRBJ1-2, with 7 bases that match TRBD1. J lost 4 bases, V lost 4 bases, and 12 bases had no gene match. Looked up from germline, CDR1 is SQVTM and CDR2 is ANQGSEA. The CDR3 contains 15 residues. The CDR3: CSVGVGGQIVYGYTF. The CDR3 bases are TGCAGCGTTGGAGTAGGGGGACAGATAGTCTATGGCTACACCTTC.

The genes are TRBV5-1 and TRBJ1-2; D remains ambiguous. This CDR3 is 16 amino acids long. Trimming pared 0 bases from V and 0 bases from J, leaving 12 bases between. Germline-derived CDR1 and CDR2 are SGHRS and YFSETQ. The CDR3 nucleotides are TGCGCCAGCAGCTTGGTATCGGGAGTGGCTAACTATGGCTACACCTTC. As protein: CASSLVSGVANYGYTF.

CDR3 nucleotide sequence: TGTGCCAGCAGTGGCGGCGGACAGACCTTACACGAGCAGTACTTC. This codes for CASSGGGQTLHEQYF. V and J are TRBV6-1 and TRBJ2-7, with a tentative D call TRBD1 (6 bases). From germline, CDR1 is MNHNS and CDR2 SASEGT. Deletions cut 4 bases from V and 5 bases from J, with 18 bases between. This CDR3 is 15 amino acids long.

This clone was picked up a small number of times. This chain links TRBV19 with TRBJ1-1; perhaps TRBD1 as D (5 bases). Trimming shortened V by 11 bases and J by 1 base, and 11 bases separated the two germline ends. CDR3 length equals 12 residues. CDR1 is LNHDA, CDR2 SQIVND, per germline (reference sequence). The CDR3 is CACRVANTEAFF. The CDR3 region has the DNA TGTGCCTGCAGGGTGGCGAACACTGAAGCTTTCTTT.

In DNA, the CDR3 is TGTGCCAGCAGCTTGTTTTCGGGAGGTGAAGCTTTCTTT. It translates to CASSLFSGGEAFF. The genes are TRBV11-3 and TRBJ1-1; D is uncertain. The CDR3 consists of 13 residues. Germline V lookup: CDR1 SGHNT, CDR2 YENEEA. The V end was cut by 3 bases, the J end by 7 bases, with 12 bases between.

Worth noting for this clone: A much larger clonotype is one base distant, so this may be a read error. This sample also contains other DNA sequences that code for the same CDR3. The rearrangement uses TRBV6-1 and TRBJ2-2; TRBD2 matches 12 bases. The CDR3 sequence is 15 residues long. The germline V gene encodes CDR1 MNHNS and CDR2 SASEGT. CDR3: CASSETSGSSGELFF. CDR3 sequence (DNA): TGTGCCAGCAGTGAGACTAGCGGGAGTAGCGGGGAGCTGTTCTTT.

The chain's CDR3 is CASSFGGLGGYTF. The DNA of the CDR3 is TGTGCCAGCAGTTTTGGAGGGTTGGGTGGCTACACCTTC. The V gene is TRBV28, the J gene TRBJ1-2; D is ambiguous. Trimming cost V 3 bases and J 7 bases, with 12 bases left between them. Germline CDR1 is MDHEN and CDR2 is SYDVKM. The CDR3 totals 13 residues.

Only one count was recorded for this clone. The CDR3 loop is CASSLYGEAFF. The CDR3 DNA sequence: TGTGCCAGCAGTTTATACGGTGAAGCTTTCTTT. The chain recombines TRBV27 with TRBJ1-1; no clear D. The V and J ends lost 1 base and 7 bases respectively, with 4 bases between them. CDR3 size: 11 residues. Germline loops: CDR1 MNHEY, CDR2 SMNVEV (reference sequence).

The chain combines TRBV7-2 with TRBJ2-1; 11 nucleotides agree with TRBD2. The germline CDR1 and CDR2 sequences are SGHTA and FQGNSA. CDR3 length equals 16 residues. J lost 6 bases, V lost 4 bases, and 8 bases had no gene match. The CDR3 DNA is TGTGCCAGCAGCTCCGTAGCGGGAGGGTTGGGCAATGAGCAGTTCTTC. It is translated as CASSSVAGGLGNEQFF. Variable domain in full (rest from reference TRBV7-2 and TRBJ2-1): GAGVSQSPSNKVTEKGKDVELRCDPISGHTALYWYRQSLGQGLEFLIYFQGNSAPDKSGLPSDRFSAERTGGSVSTLTIQRTQQEDSAVYLCASSSVAGGLGNEQFFGPGTRLTVL.

This chain links TRBV19 with TRBJ1-1, with 7 bases lining up with TRBD1. CDR3 length: 14 amino acids. V lost 5 bases to trimming and J lost 6 bases; unmatched junction nucleotides: 9. CDR1 and CDR2 (germline): LNHDA, SQIVND (reference sequence). CDR3 region: CASSPLRGQSEAFF. As DNA, the CDR3 is TGTGCCAGTAGTCCCCTTAGGGGGCAATCTGAAGCTTTCTTT.

The chain joins TRBV5-1 to TRBJ1-5; D might be TRBD1 (5 bases). Trimming pared 5 bases from V and 4 bases from J, leaving 16 bases between. CDR3 length: 15 amino acids. The germline gives CDR1 SGHRS, CDR2 YFSETQ. CDR3 DNA sequence: TGCGCCAGCAGACAGGAGCTAGATCGAAATCAGCCCCAGCATTTT. Translating it yields CASRQELDRNQPQHF.

The chain recombines TRBV9 with TRBJ1-2; 10 bases map to TRBD1. V shed 3 bases and J 5 bases; nucleotides not matched to a gene: 7. The CDR3 spans 15 residues. From germline, CDR1 is SGDLS and CDR2 YYNGEE. The CDR3 sequence: CASSAGDRGPYGYTF. CDR3 sequence (DNA): TGTGCCAGCAGCGCTGGAGACAGGGGGCCGTATGGCTACACCTTC.

The chain couples TRBV19 to TRBJ1-3; 8 bases map to TRBD1. The V and J ends lost 4 bases and 4 bases, in that order; junction bases with no gene match: 0. Germline loops: CDR1 LNHDA, CDR2 SQIVND (reference sequence). This CDR3 contains 13 residues. The CDR3 coding sequence is TGTGCCAGTAGTACAGGGGGCGGAAACACCATATATTTT. Protein product: CASSTGGGNTIYF.

The V and J genes are TRBV5-4 and TRBJ2-3; 8 bases fit TRBD2. The V gene's germline CDR1 is SGHNT and CDR2 YYREEE (reference sequence). The CDR3 covers 18 residues. Trimming at V came to 5 bases and at J to 0 bases, leaving 14 bases not matched to a gene. DNA for the CDR3: TGTGCCAGCAGTCGACGACAAACCCGACTAGCGAGCACAGATACGCAGTATTTT. The encoded protein is CASSRRQTRLASTDTQYF.

This clone is a singleton in its sample. V is TRBV2 and J is TRBJ1-1; 11 bases match TRBD1. There are 16 residues in the CDR3. The germline CDR1 and CDR2 sequences are SNHLY and FYNNEI. Trimming cost V 6 bases and J 0 bases; bases outside gene matches: 6. The CDR3 bases are TGTGCCAGCAGGAAGGGACAGGGGGTTATGAACACTGAAGCTTTCTTT. This encodes CASRKGQGVMNTEAFF. Together with reference TRBV2 and TRBJ1-1, the CDR3 gives the full variable domain: EPEVTQTPSHQVTQMGQEVILRCVPISNHLYFYWYRQILGQKVEFLVSFYNNEISEKSEIFDDQFSVERPDGSNFTLKIRSTKLEDSAMYFCASRKGQGVMNTEAFFGQGTRLTVV.

The chain has TRBV6-1 and TRBJ2-5; D might be TRBD1 (6 bases). Germline V gene sequence: CDR1 MNHNS, CDR2 SASEGT. This CDR3 region has 19 residues. V was cut by 0 bases and J by 0 bases, with 20 bases left in between. The CDR3 nucleotides read TGTGCCAGCAGTGAAGCAGAGTTCGCAGGGGACAAGTACCAAGAGACCCAGTACTTC. Its translation: CASSEAEFAGDKYQETQYF.

The V and J genes are TRBV6-6 and TRBJ2-5; D remains unclear. CDR3 length equals 13 residues. V gave up 4 bases and J gave up 2 bases, with 8 bases separating them. The germline V gene has CDR1 MNHNY and CDR2 SVGAGI (reference sequence). The CDR3 nucleotides are TGTGCCAGCAGTTTTACATGGCAAGAGACCCAGTACTTC. Translation gives CASSFTWQETQYF.

The chain couples TRBV7-3 to TRBJ2-1; D is perhaps TRBD1 (7 bases). V lost 2 bases and J 0 bases, leaving 17 bases between the germline ends. CDR3 size: 18 residues. Germline V CDR1 and CDR2: SGHTA, FQGTGA. This CDR3 reads CASSLGGGGSSSYNEQFF. The CDR3 DNA is TGTGCCAGCAGCTTAGGAGGGGGCGGCTCGAGCTCCTACAATGAGCAGTTCTTC.

This chain connects TRBV4-3 to TRBJ2-1, with D possibly matching TRBD2 (5 bases). Trimming shortened V by 2 bases and J by 0 bases, and 11 bases separated the two germline ends. Germline V gene lookup returns CDR1 LGHNA and CDR2 YSLEER. This CDR3 region has 16 residues. The DNA for the CDR3 is TGCGCCAGCAGCCAACTGAGCGGAGACTCCTACAATGAGCAGTTCTTC. Its protein is CASSQLSGDSYNEQFF.

V gene TRBV6-5 combines with J gene TRBJ2-1, with D perhaps matching TRBD2 (6 bases). Trimming removed 9 bases at V and 0 bases at J, with 12 bases between. The V gene's germline CDR1 is MNHEY and CDR2 SVGAGI. This CDR3 is 14 amino acids long. The CDR3 loop is CARGGISSYNEQFF. The CDR3 region has the DNA TGTGCCAGGGGCGGGATTAGCTCCTACAATGAGCAGTTCTTC.

The rearrangement links TRBV19 to TRBJ1-1; D may be TRBD1 (6 bases). V shed 0 bases and J shed 1 base, with 12 bases lying between them. The CDR3 is 16 residues long. Per germline, CDR1 LNHDA and CDR2 SQIVND (reference sequence). CDR3 loop: CASSIDPQGWNTEAFF. CDR3 DNA: TGTGCCAGTAGTATAGACCCTCAGGGGTGGAACACTGAAGCTTTCTTT.

This clone was seen only a few times. V is TRBV6-5 and J is TRBJ1-1; 7 nucleotides align to TRBD1. CDR1 and CDR2 from the germline V gene are MNHEY and SVGAGI. The ends lost 9 bases at V and 4 bases at J; junction bases unmatched: 8. This CDR3 has 13 amino acids. The CDR3 DNA follows: TGTGCCAGTTACTCAGGGGGAACCACTGAAGCTTTCTTT. Its translation: CASYSGGTTEAFF.

This chain uses TRBV2 with TRBJ2-3; tentative D call: TRBD1 (6 bases). The ends were cut back, 6 bases at V and 5 bases at J, with 9 bases in the middle. Per the germline V gene, CDR1 is SNHLY and CDR2 is FYNNEI. This CDR3 contains 12 residues. The CDR3 protein is CASRKGGDTQYF. The CDR3 DNA reads TGTGCCAGCAGGAAAGGGGGAGATACGCAGTATTTT. Supplemented by reference TRBV2 and TRBJ2-3, the full variable domain reads EPEVTQTPSHQVTQMGQEVILRCVPISNHLYFYWYRQILGQKVEFLVSFYNNEISEKSEIFDDQFSVERPDGSNFTLKIRSTKLEDSAMYFCASRKGGDTQYFGPGTRLTVL.

This sequence joins TRBV28 and TRBJ2-7, with D hard to call. The V and J ends lost 8 bases and 6 bases respectively, with 11 bases between them. Germline lookup yields CDR1 MDHEN and CDR2 SYDVKM. This CDR3 comprises 11 residues. CDR3 protein: CASWSVGEQYF. CDR3 nucleotides: TGTGCCAGCTGGTCGGTCGGCGAGCAGTACTTC.